These 7 T cell receptor beta chains share one sample of origin, sequenced in a study of early T cells in non-severe SARS-CoV-2 infection (dated by TCRdb to the early 2020s). Library construction relied on 5' RACE. The data were produced on a NextSeq 500. The public reads were reprocessed in TCRdb via fastp at Q25 and MiXCR, keeping in-frame beta chains. CDR3 protein duplicates are merged, each entry listing the most common genes and DNA. For this sample there are 20,000 to 30,000 distinct CDR3 sequences; nearly 4.5% appear just once. The ten largest clones take up roughly 5.9% of the sample. What was sequenced was whole blood. The receptors originated from an adult who was a healthcare worker with PCR-confirmed SARS-CoV-2 infection or an uninfected control (not recorded which).

This clonotype was found many times. The V and J genes are TRBV10-1 and TRBJ2-6; no clear D gene. Germline-derived CDR1 and CDR2 are WNHNN and SYGVQD (reference sequence). The CDR3 is 13 residues long. V shed 3 bases and J shed 3 bases, with 3 bases lying between them. The CDR3 sequence is CASSENGANVLTF. CDR3 coding DNA: TGCGCCAGCAGTGAAAATGGGGCCAACGTCCTGACTTTC.

This clonotype has ten or more counts. This sequence joins TRBV7-2 and TRBJ1-1, with 7 positions matching TRBD1. Germline V gene sequence: CDR1 SGHTA, CDR2 FQGNSA. After removal of 4 bases from V and 0 bases from J, the junction contained 5 bases not matched to a gene. There are 15 residues in the CDR3. CDR3 DNA sequence: TGTGCCAGCAGCTCCCGGACAGGCTTGAACACTGAAGCTTTCTTT. Its translation is CASSSRTGLNTEAFF.

This clonotype occurred many times. The rearrangement links TRBV20-1 to TRBJ2-5; 9 positions match TRBD2. From germline, CDR1 is DFQATT and CDR2 SNEGSKA (reference sequence). This CDR3 has 13 amino acids. The V segment lost 6 bases and the J segment 5 bases; nucleotides outside the gene matches: 7. The CDR3 coding sequence is TGCAGTGCAGCAATAGCGGGGGCGGAGACCCAGTACTTC. Encoded protein: CSAAIAGAETQYF.

This clonotype was seen more than once but under ten times. The CDR3 protein is CSARTSVSYNEQFF. In nucleotides, the CDR3 is TGCAGTGCCCGGACTAGTGTGTCCTACAATGAGCAGTTCTTC. This chain connects TRBV20-1 to TRBJ2-1; the match to TRBD2 covers 7 bases. The CDR3 has 14 amino acids. After removal of 6 bases from V and 1 base from J, the junction contained 6 bases not matched to a gene. Germline lookup yields CDR1 DFQATT and CDR2 SNEGSKA (reference sequence).

Many counts were recorded for this clonotype. The rearrangement joins TRBV12-3 or TRBV12-4 to TRBJ2-1; D is undetermined. The CDR3 has 16 residues. Trimming shortened V by 6 bases and J by 3 bases, and 18 bases separated the two germline ends. The CDR3 DNA reads as TGTGCCAGCAGCCTTAAGATAGGACCCAACTACAATGAGCAGTTCTTC. It is translated as CASSLKIGPNYNEQFF.

This clonotype has a count of ten or more. The rearrangement uses TRBV27 and TRBJ2-2, with 7 nucleotides matching TRBD2. From germline, CDR1 is MNHEY and CDR2 SMNVEV (reference sequence). The CDR3 covers 15 residues. The trim removed 5 bases at V and 6 bases at J, leaving 9 bases unmatched. In DNA form, the CDR3 reads TGTGCCAGCAGTCCCACGCGCGGGGGAGCCGGGGAGCTGTTTTTT. It specifies CASSPTRGGAGELFF.

This clonotype was counted at least ten times. The chain recombines TRBV12-2 with TRBJ2-2; TRBD2 is the table's D call and was not checked against the DNA. TRBV12-2 is termed a pseudogene. This CDR3 contains 20 residues. DNA for the CDR3: TGTGCAAGTCGCCCGGGCGGAGGTGAACTAGCGGGTCCCCTCACCGGGGAGCTGTTTTTT. It encodes CASRPGGGELAGPLTGELFF.